The rows below give T cell receptor beta chains drawn from one sample of a study of T cells after yellow fever vaccination. Each CDR3 protein gets one entry after TCRdb re-called the 5' RACE reads with MiXCR. The sample includes 360,000 or so distinct CDR3 sequences, 11% of them seen just once. The sample consisted of PBMCs, taken on the day of the first yellow fever vaccination. The origin of the receptors is a man between 18 and 35 years old who received the YFV17D yellow fever vaccine. CDR3s include the opening cysteine and the closing phenylalanine or tryptophan. Fields, in order: J gene, clone size, D gene, V gene, CDR3 protein, CDR3 DNA. A D gene is named only where the DNA matches it firmly. The listing skips clone size in some rows; elsewhere it reads once, few, many or a size class.

>TRBJ2-1|few|TRBD2|TRBV5-1
CASSGTGGDNEQFF
TGCGCCAGCAGCGGAACGGGGGGAGACAATGAGCAGTTCTTC
>TRBJ2-3|many|.|TRBV5-1
CASSSPRGDTQYF
TGCGCCAGCAGCTCCCCGAGAGGGGATACGCAGTATTTT
>TRBJ2-3|few|.|TRBV5-1
CASAPDGPSTDTQYF
TGCGCCAGCGCCCCTGACGGACCTAGCACAGATACGCAGTATTTT
>TRBJ1-2|.|.|TRBV4-1
CASSPVTRGYGYTF
TGCGCCAGCAGCCCCGTGACTAGGGGCTATGGCTACACCTTC
>TRBJ1-2|.|TRBD1|TRBV4-3
CASSQEGSQGAYGYTF
TGCGCCAGCAGCCAAGAAGGGTCACAGGGGGCTTATGGCTACACCTTC
>TRBJ1-1|few|.|TRBV6-1
CASREAGGGLALNTEAFF
TGTGCCAGCAGGGAGGCAGGTGGCGGTTTAGCCTTGAACACTGAAGCTTTCTTT
>TRBJ1-2|many|TRBD1|TRBV3-1
CASSQDQGTGNGYTF
TGTGCCAGCAGCCAAGATCAAGGGACAGGGAATGGCTACACCTTC
>TRBJ2-3|few|.|TRBV7-2
CASSLVGRGGTDTQYF
TGTGCCAGCAGCTTAGTAGGCCGAGGAGGTACAGATACGCAGTATTTT
>TRBJ2-7|few|.|TRBV12-3/TRBV12-4
CASSYVASSYEQYF
TGTGCCAGCAGTTATGTGGCGTCCTCCTACGAGCAGTACTTC
>TRBJ2-7|many|.|TRBV12-3/TRBV12-4
CASSLATGPETYEQYF
TGTGCCAGCAGTTTAGCGACAGGACCTGAGACCTACGAGCAGTACTTC
>TRBJ2-3|.|.|TRBV30
CAWSVSGNLADTQYF
TGTGCCTGGAGTGTATCCGGGAATCTCGCAGATACGCAGTATTTT
>TRBJ2-6|few|.|TRBV7-9
CASSPHRNPGANVLTF
TGTGCCAGCAGCCCGCACAGGAATCCTGGGGCCAACGTCCTGACTTTC
>TRBJ1-2|.|.|TRBV5-1
CASGQTSNYGYTF
TGCGCCAGCGGCCAGACATCTAACTATGGCTACACCTTC
>TRBJ2-1|many|TRBD2|TRBV3-1
CASSRLAGAYNEQFF
TGTGCCAGCAGTCGACTAGCGGGGGCCTACAATGAGCAGTTCTTC
>TRBJ2-7|.|TRBD1|TRBV5-6
CASSLAGQGRYEQYF
TGTGCCAGCAGCTTGGCGGGACAGGGTCGGTACGAGCAGTACTTC
>TRBJ1-5|few|.|TRBV15
CATATERYSNQPQHF
TGTGCCACCGCGACTGAAAGGTATAGCAATCAGCCCCAGCATTTT
>TRBJ2-7|few|.|TRBV5-1
CASSYGRGSSYEQYF
TGCGCCAGCAGCTACGGACGAGGATCTTCCTACGAGCAGTACTTC
>TRBJ2-4|.|.|TRBV18
CASSERGIQYF
TGTGCCAGCTCAGAGAGAGGCATTCAGTACTTC
>TRBJ2-1|few|.|TRBV5-1
CASSLALVGEQFF
TGCGCCAGCAGCTTGGCTCTGGTTGGTGAGCAGTTCTTC
>TRBJ2-3|.|.|TRBV6-2/TRBV6-3
CASCPRTDTQYF
TGTGCCAGCTGCCCCCGCACAGATACGCAGTATTTT
>TRBJ1-5|few|.|TRBV10-3
CAISESGSNQPQHF
TGTGCCATCAGTGAGTCCGGTAGCAATCAGCCCCAGCATTTT
>TRBJ2-3|.|.|TRBV2
CASSEFAGSIDTQYF
TGTGCCAGCAGTGAATTCGCGGGGAGCATAGATACGCAGTATTTT
>TRBJ2-3|.|TRBD2|TRBV4-3
CASSRTSGGANSDTQYF
TGCGCCAGCAGCCGGACTAGCGGGGGGGCCAATTCAGATACGCAGTATTTT
>TRBJ1-2|many|.|TRBV12-3/TRBV12-4
CASWGARSGGYTF
TGTGCCAGCTGGGGGGCCAGGTCTGGTGGCTACACCTTC
>TRBJ2-3|.|TRBD2|TRBV20-1
CSAERRGDTDTQYF
TGCAGTGCTGAACGGCGGGGGGACACAGATACGCAGTATTTT
>TRBJ1-2|few|.|TRBV20-1
CSAREVLDINGYTF
TGCAGTGCTAGAGAAGTATTGGACATAAACGGCTACACCTTC
>TRBJ2-2|many|TRBD2|TRBV4-2
CASSQRVVGGANTGELFF
TGTGCCAGCAGCCAGAGGGTTGTGGGGGGGGCGAACACCGGGGAGCTGTTTTTT
>TRBJ1-1|few|.|TRBV4-1
CASSRAGVNTEAFF
TGCGCCAGCAGCCGAGCTGGGGTGAACACTGAAGCTTTCTTT
>TRBJ1-2|.|TRBD1|TRBV7-9
CASSARQGDVLYGYTF
TGTGCCAGCAGCGCCCGACAGGGGGACGTCCTCTATGGCTACACCTTC
>TRBJ1-1|many|.|TRBV7-9
CASSLRLAEAFF
TGTGCCAGCAGCTTACGGCTGGCTGAAGCTTTCTTT
>TRBJ2-1|once|.|TRBV5-1
CASSPLATPRDEQFF
TGCGCCAGCAGCCCACTGGCGACCCCACGCGATGAGCAGTTCTTC
>TRBJ2-1|few|TRBD2|TRBV6-2/TRBV6-3
CATVNGGGAYNEQFF
TGTGCCACCGTAAATGGCGGGGGGGCCTACAATGAGCAGTTCTTC
>TRBJ2-3|.|.|TRBV5-6
CASSYQPASRSTDTQYF
TGTGCCAGCAGTTACCAGCCTGCTAGCCGAAGCACAGATACGCAGTATTTT
>TRBJ2-3|.|.|TRBV23-1
CASSHARGGADTQYF
TGCGCCAGCAGTCATGCCAGGGGGGGCGCAGATACGCAGTATTTT
>TRBJ1-4|few|.|TRBV12-5
CASGLVPGLNEKLFF
TGTGCTAGTGGTTTGGTACCAGGGTTGAATGAAAAACTGTTTTTT
>TRBJ1-1|many|.|TRBV30
CAWSVGGAAFF
TGTGCCTGGAGTGTTGGGGGGGCAGCTTTCTTT
>TRBJ1-5|many|.|TRBV4-1
CASSPTGQPQHF
TGCGCCAGCAGCCCGACAGGACAGCCCCAGCATTTT
>TRBJ1-5|few|TRBD1|TRBV6-1
CASSIQGASNQPQHF
TGTGCCAGCTCGATCCAGGGGGCTAGCAATCAGCCCCAGCATTTT
>TRBJ2-1|many|TRBD2|TRBV5-4
CASSVPSGGNEQFF
TGTGCCAGCAGCGTACCTAGCGGGGGCAATGAGCAGTTCTTC
>TRBJ2-1|few|TRBD2|TRBV19
CASSWTSGGHSYNEQFF
TGTGCCAGTAGTTGGACTAGCGGGGGGCACTCCTACAATGAGCAGTTCTTC
>TRBJ2-1|.|.|TRBV6-5
CASSSAVAHSYNEQFF
TGTGCCAGCAGTTCTGCGGTTGCCCACTCCTACAATGAGCAGTTCTTC
>TRBJ1-1|.|.|TRBV18
CASSPPAGRLNTEAFF
TGTGCCAGCTCACCCCCTGCAGGGCGATTGAACACTGAAGCTTTCTTT
>TRBJ1-1|many|TRBD1|TRBV28
CASRVTGTGGLSTEAFF
TGTGCCAGCCGAGTTACCGGGACAGGGGGACTTTCAACTGAAGCTTTCTTT
>TRBJ2-3|.|.|TRBV28
CASSLWPFSTDTQYF
TGTGCCAGCAGTTTGTGGCCCTTTAGCACAGATACGCAGTATTTT
>TRBJ2-1|few|.|TRBV10-3
CAIKGTRGREQFF
TGTGCCATCAAGGGGACCCGTGGGCGTGAGCAGTTCTTC
>TRBJ1-2|.|TRBD1|TRBV10-3
CAIKLDRAKANYGYTF
TGTGCCATCAAGCTGGACAGGGCCAAAGCTAACTATGGCTACACCTTC
>TRBJ2-1|many|.|TRBV4-3
CASSQEVRYEQFF
TGCGCCAGCAGCCAAGAAGTTCGCTACGAGCAGTTCTTC
>TRBJ2-3|.|TRBD2|TRBV11-2
CASTPRRLAGFDTQYF
TGTGCCAGCACCCCGAGGCGACTAGCGGGGTTTGATACGCAGTATTTT